This TCR beta chain was obtained from a study of early T cells in non-severe SARS-CoV-2 infection. The CDR3 is made up of 14 amino acids. The germline CDR1 and CDR2 sequences are LGHNA and YNFKEQ. V was cut by 0 bases and J by 1 base, with 6 bases left in between. Only a few counts were recorded for this clonotype. Each cDNA molecule carried a unique molecular identifier. MiXCR was run by TCRdb on the 5' RACE reads, yielding one entry per CDR3 protein. The repertoire includes about 110,000 distinct CDR3 sequences, 9% to 14% of them detected once, and around 2.9% sits in the top ten. The chain couples TRBV4-2 to TRBJ2-5; no clear D. Sequenced: whole blood. The receptor comes from an adult who was a healthcare worker with PCR-confirmed SARS-CoV-2 infection or an uninfected control (not recorded which). CDR3 protein: CASSQEGSQETQYF. The DNA for the CDR3 is TGTGCCAGCAGCCAAGAGGGCAGCCAAGAGACCCAGTACTTC.